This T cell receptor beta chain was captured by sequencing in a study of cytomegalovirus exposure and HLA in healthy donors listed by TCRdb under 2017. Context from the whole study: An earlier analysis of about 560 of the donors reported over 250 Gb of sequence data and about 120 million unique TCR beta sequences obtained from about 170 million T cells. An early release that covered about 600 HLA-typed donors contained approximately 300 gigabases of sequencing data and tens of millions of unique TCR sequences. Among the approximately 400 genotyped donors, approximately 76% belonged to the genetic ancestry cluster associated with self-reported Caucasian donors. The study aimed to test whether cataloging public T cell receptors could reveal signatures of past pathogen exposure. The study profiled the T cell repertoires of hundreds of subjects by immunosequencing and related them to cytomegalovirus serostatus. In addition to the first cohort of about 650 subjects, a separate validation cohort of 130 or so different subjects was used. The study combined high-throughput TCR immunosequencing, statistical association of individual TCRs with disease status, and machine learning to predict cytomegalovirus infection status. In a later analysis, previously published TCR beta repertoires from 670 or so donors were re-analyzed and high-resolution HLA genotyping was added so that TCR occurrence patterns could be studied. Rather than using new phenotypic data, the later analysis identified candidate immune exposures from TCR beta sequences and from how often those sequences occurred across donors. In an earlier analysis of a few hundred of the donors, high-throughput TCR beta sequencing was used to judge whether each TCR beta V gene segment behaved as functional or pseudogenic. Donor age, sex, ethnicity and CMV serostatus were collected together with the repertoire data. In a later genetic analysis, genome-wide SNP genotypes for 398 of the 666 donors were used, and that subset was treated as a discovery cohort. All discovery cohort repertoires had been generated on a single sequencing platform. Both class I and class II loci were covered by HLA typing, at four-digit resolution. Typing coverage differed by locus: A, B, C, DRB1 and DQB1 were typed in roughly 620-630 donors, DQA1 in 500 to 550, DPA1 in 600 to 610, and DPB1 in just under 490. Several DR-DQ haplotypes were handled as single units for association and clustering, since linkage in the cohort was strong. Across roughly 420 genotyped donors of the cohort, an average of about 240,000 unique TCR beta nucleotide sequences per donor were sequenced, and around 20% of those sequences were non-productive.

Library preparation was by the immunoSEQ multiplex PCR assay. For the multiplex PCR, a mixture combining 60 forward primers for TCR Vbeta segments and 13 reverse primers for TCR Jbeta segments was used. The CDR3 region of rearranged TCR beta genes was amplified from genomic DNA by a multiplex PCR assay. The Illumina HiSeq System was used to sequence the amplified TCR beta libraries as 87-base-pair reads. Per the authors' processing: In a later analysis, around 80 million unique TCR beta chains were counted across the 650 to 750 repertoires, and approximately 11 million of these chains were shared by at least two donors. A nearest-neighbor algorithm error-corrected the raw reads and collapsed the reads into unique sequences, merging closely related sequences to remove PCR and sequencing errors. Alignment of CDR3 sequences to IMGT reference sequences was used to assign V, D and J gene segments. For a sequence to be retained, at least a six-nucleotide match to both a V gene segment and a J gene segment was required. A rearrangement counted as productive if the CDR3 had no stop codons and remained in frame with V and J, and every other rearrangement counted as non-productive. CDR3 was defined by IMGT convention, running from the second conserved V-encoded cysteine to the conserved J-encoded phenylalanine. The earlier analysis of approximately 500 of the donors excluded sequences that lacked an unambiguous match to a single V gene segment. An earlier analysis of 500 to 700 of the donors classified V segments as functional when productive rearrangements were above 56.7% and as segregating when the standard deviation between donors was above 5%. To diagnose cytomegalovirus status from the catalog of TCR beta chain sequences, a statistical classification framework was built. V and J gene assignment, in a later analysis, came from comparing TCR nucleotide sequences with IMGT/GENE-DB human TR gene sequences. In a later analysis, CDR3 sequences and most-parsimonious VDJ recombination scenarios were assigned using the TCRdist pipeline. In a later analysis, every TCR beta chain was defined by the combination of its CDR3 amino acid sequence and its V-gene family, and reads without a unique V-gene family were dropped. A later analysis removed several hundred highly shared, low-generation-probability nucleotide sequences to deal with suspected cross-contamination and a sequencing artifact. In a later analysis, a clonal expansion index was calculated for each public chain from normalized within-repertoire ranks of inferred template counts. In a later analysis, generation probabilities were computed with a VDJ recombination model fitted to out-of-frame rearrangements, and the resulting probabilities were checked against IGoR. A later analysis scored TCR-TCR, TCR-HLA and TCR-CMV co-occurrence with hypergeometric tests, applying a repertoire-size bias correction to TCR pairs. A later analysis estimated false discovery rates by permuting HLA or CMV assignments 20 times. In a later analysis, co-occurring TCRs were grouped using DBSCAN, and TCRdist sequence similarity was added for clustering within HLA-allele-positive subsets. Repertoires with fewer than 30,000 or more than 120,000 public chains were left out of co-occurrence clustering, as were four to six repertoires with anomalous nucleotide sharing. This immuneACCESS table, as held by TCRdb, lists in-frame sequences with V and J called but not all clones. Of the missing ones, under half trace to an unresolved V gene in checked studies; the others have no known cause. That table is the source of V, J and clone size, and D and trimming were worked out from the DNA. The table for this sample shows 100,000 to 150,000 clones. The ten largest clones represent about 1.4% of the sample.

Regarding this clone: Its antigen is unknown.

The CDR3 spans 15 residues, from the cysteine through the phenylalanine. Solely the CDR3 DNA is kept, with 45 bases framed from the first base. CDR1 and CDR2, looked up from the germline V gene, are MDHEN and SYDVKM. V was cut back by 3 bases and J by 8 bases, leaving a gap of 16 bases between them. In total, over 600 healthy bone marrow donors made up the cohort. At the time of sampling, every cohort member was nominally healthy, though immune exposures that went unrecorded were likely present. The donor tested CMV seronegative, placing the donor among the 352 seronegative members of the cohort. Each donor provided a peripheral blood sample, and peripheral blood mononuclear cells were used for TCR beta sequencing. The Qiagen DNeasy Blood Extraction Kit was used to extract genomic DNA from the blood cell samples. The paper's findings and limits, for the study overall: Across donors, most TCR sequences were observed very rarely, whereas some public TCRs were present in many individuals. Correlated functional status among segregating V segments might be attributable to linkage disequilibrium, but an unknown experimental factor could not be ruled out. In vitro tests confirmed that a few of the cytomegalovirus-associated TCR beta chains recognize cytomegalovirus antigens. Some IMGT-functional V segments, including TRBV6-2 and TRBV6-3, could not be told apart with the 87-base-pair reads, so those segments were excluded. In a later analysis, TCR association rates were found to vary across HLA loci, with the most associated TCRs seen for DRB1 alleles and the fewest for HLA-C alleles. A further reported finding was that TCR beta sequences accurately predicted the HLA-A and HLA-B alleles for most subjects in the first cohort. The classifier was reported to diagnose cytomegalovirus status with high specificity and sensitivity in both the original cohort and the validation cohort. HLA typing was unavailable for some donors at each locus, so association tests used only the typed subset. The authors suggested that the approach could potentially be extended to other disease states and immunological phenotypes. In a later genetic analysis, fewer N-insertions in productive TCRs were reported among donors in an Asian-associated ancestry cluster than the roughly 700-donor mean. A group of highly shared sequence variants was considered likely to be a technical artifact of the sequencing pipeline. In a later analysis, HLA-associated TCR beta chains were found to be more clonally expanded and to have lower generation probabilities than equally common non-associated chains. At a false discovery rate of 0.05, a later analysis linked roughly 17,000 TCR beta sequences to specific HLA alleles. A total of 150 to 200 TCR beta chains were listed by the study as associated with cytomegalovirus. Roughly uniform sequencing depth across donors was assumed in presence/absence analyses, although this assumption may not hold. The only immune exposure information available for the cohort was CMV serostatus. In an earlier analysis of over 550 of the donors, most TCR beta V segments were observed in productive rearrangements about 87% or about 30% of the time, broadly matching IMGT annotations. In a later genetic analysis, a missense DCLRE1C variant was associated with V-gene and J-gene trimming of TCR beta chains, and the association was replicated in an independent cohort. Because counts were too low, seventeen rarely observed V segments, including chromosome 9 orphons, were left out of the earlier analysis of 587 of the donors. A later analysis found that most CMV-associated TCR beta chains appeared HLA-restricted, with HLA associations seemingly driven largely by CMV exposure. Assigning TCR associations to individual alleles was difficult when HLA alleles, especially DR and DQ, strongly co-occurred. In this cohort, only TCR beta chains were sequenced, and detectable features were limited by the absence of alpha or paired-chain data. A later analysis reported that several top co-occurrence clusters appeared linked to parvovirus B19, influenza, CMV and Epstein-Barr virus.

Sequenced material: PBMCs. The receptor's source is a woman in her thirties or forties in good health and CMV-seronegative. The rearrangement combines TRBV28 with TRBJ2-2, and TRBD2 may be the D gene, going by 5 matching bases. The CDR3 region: CASSFQRRLGGELFF. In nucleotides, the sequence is TGTGCCAGCAGTTTTCAGCGGCGTCTCGGGGGGGAGCTGTTTTTT.